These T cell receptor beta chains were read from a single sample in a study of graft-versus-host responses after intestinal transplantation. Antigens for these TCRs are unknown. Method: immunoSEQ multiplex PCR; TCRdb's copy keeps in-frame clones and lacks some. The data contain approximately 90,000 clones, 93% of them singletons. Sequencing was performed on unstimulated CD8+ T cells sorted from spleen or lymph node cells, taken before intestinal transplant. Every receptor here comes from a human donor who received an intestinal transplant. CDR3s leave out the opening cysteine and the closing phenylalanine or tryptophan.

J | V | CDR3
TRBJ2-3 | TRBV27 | ASSLRGTQY
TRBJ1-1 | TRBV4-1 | ASSLGQGDTEAF
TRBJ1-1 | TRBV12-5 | ASGSPTEVNTEAF
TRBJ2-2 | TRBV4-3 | ASSQDRVQYNTGELF
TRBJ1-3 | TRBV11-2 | ASSLWGQETGNTIY
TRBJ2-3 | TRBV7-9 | ASSAVAGLTDTQY
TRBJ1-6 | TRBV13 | ASSSTTDRGSYNSPLH
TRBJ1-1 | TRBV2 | ASRSGRNMNTEAF
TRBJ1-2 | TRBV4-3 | ASSQGTGVGIYGYT
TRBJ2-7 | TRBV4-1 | ASSQDSSYEQY
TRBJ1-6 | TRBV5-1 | ASSKETGGGNSPLH
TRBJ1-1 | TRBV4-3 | ASSQDRGHNTEAF
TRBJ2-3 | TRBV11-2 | ASSMTSGGPDTQY
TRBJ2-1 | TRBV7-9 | ASSQGLDEQF
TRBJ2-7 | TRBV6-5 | ASSSPLAGRYEQY
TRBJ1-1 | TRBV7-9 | ASSPGGAVEAF
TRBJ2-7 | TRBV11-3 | ASSLVAGSYEQY
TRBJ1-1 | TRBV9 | ASSGGPNTEAF
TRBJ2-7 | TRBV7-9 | ASSAGTSFTYEQY
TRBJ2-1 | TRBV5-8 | ASSLKRNNEQF
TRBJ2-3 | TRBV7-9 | ASSLGRGGTDTQY
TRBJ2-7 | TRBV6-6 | ASRGDGYEQY
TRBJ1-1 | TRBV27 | ASSTRTGDTEAF
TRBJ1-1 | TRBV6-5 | ASSYSTGGPEAF
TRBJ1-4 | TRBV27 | ASSPFGGNEKLF
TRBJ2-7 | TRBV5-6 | ASSGGDRGLYEQY
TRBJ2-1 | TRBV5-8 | ASSLERLAGGSYNEQF
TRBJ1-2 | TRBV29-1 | SVGGGLYGYT
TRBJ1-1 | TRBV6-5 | ASSYPGVTEAF
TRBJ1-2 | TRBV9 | ASSVVGGQGKNYGYT
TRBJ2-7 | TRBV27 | ASSFTDSYEQY
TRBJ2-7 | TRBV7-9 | ASSSPQGARHEQY
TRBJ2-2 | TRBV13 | ASTDSGSSGVTGELF
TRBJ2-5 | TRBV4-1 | ASSQVAGLYQETQY
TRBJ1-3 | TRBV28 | ASSLWGDSGPGNTIY
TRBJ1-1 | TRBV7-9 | AGSLGGQDHTEAF
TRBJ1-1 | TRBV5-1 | ASSDETGMNTEAF
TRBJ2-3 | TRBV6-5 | ASSTGTGTDTQY
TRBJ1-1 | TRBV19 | ASSPTQPSGMNTEAF
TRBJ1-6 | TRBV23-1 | ASSRGSYNSPLH
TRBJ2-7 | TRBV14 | ASSEGQGYEQY
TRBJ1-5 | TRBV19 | ASSTGTASNQPQH
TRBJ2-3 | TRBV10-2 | ASSDLMAGGPADTQY
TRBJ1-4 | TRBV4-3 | ASSQVSSNEKLF
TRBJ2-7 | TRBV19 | ASSITGTETYEQY
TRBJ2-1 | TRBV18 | ASSTGQGAGYNEQF
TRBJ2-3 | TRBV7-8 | ASSHTAPSGGAPITDTQY
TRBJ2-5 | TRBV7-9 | ASSLNGGRSPETQY
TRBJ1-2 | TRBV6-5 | ASSYDRGYGYT
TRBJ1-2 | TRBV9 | ASSGTGHGYT
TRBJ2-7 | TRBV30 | AWRGMDSRSYEQY
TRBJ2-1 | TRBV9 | ASSDRQGAYEQF
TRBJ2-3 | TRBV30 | AWNFGGASTDTQY
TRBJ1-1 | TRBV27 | ASSLKSGALEAF
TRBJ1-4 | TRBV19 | ASSLLTGGTNEKLF
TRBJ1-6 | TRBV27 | ASSHLGRDNSPLH
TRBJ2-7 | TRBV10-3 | AISDPDRSSYEQY
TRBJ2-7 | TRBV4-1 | ASSQAAATYEQY